These 20 T cell receptor beta chains share one sample of origin, sequenced in a study of T cell responses to AZD1222 COVID-19 vaccine (dated by TCRdb to the early 2020s). The time point label on this specimen signifies: baseline before first vaccination. Library preparation employed the immunoSEQ multiplex PCR assay. TCRdb re-hosts the immuneACCESS table, in-frame sequences only. Its copies lack some clones; in the studies checked, an unresolved V gene accounts for under half of them, and the cause for the rest is not known. The sample records about 180,000 clones, approximately 86% of which are singletons. The top ten hold 7.7% of the sample. This material consisted of peripheral blood, taken on day 0 of AZD1222 vaccination. The receptors come from an adult in good health.

This chain joins TRBV12-3 or TRBV12-4 and TRBJ2-7; D unclear. V lost 6 bases to trimming and J lost 3 bases, with 12 bases between them. This CDR3 comprises 13 residues. CDR3 residues: CASSPELLYEQYF. Here the CDR3 DNA reads TGTGCCAGCAGCCCTGAACTCCTCTACGAGCAGTACTTC.

The chain joins TRBV20-1 to TRBJ2-1; 11 bases align to TRBD2. Trimming cost V 3 bases and J 5 bases; bases outside gene matches: 6. The CDR3 has 15 residues. From germline, CDR1 is DFQATT and CDR2 SNEGSKA (reference sequence). CDR3 nucleotide sequence: TGCAGTGCTAGTCCCGGGACTAGCGGACACAATGAGCAGTTCTTC. Translation gives CSASPGTSGHNEQFF.

The rearrangement joins TRBV2 to TRBJ2-4, with a possible D match to TRBD2 (6 bases). V lost 8 bases to trimming and J lost 2 bases, with 19 bases between them. The CDR3 is 16 amino acids. Germline CDR1 and CDR2: SNHLY and FYNNEI. CDR3 in DNA: TGTGCCAGCTATTGGGACTTTCTCTCGTCCAAAAACATTCAGTACTTC. Encoded protein: CASYWDFLSSKNIQYF.

The chain couples TRBV7-2 to TRBJ2-3, with TRBD2 identical over 7 bases. CDR1 and CDR2 (germline): SGHTA, FQGNSA. The trim removed 5 bases at V and 0 bases at J, leaving 11 bases unmatched. This CDR3 is 17 amino acids long. As DNA, the CDR3 is TGTGCCAGCAGCACCTGGTGGGCGGGGGTTAGCACAGATACGCAGTATTTT. It translates to CASSTWWAGVSTDTQYF.

The J gene is TRBJ2-1, the V gene TRBV3-1 (or the pseudogene TRBV3-2); D is possibly TRBD2 (5 bases). V lost 1 base and J lost 2, with 9 bases in between. Germline-derived CDR1 and CDR2 are LGHDT and YNNKEL (reference sequence). The CDR3 has 15 amino acids. This CDR3 is CASSQVQEAYNEQFF. The CDR3 region has the DNA TGTGCCAGCAGCCAAGTCCAGGAGGCCTACAATGAGCAGTTCTTC.

V usage is TRBV7-9 and J usage is TRBJ2-3; D gene ambiguous. The germline CDR1 and CDR2 sequences are SEHNR and FQNEAQ (reference sequence). The CDR3 consists of 16 residues. V lost 5 bases and J lost 2, with 17 bases in between. The CDR3 loop reads CASSPTEKRNTDTQYF. The DNA of the CDR3 is TGTGCCAGCAGCCCTACAGAGAAAAGAAACACAGATACGCAGTATTTT.

V usage is TRBV2 and J usage is TRBJ2-1; 8 bases agree with TRBD2. The ends lost 11 bases at V and 2 bases at J; junction bases unmatched: 8. Germline CDR1 reads SNHLY; CDR2 reads FYNNEI. CDR3 length equals 14 residues. The CDR3 spells CAGRRGGAYNEQFF. CDR3 DNA sequence: TGTGCCGGACGCCGGGGGGGCGCCTACAATGAGCAGTTCTTC.

The chain joins TRBV18 to TRBJ1-6; a possible D gene is TRBD1 (6 bases). This CDR3 is built from 15 residues. V lost 0 bases and J lost 5, with 8 bases in between. Germline CDR1 and CDR2: KGHSH and LQKENI. The CDR3: CASSPPRGNNSPLHF. CDR3 DNA: TGTGCCAGCTCACCACCCAGGGGTAATAATTCACCCCTCCACTTT.

V usage is TRBV3-1 (or the pseudogene TRBV3-2) and J usage is TRBJ1-3; 8 positions match TRBD1. This CDR3 spans 17 amino acids. The germline V gene has CDR1 LGHDT and CDR2 YNNKEL (reference sequence). Trimming at V came to 4 bases and at J to 2 bases, leaving 10 bases not matched to a gene. The CDR3 nucleotides read TGTGCCAGCAGCCGCACTTTCAGGGGGCATACTGGAAACACCATATATTTT. Its protein is CASSRTFRGHTGNTIYF.

This chain uses TRBV27 with TRBJ1-5; D is ambiguous. This CDR3 comprises 15 residues. V shed 5 bases and J shed 2 bases, with 13 bases lying between them. The germline V gene has CDR1 MNHEY and CDR2 SMNVEV (reference sequence). DNA of the CDR3: TGTGCCAGCAGTAAACATAAAGAGGGCAATCAGCCCCAGCATTTT. Translated: CASSKHKEGNQPQHF.

This sequence joins TRBV9 and TRBJ2-7; 14 bases agree with TRBD2. The CDR3 covers 16 residues. Trimming removed 4 bases from V and 0 bases from J; junction bases left unmatched: 3. Germline CDR1 and CDR2: SGDLS and YYNGEE. CDR3 protein: CASSPGTSGGSYEQYF. In DNA form, the CDR3 reads TGTGCCAGCAGCCCCGGGACTAGCGGGGGCTCCTACGAGCAGTACTTC.

This chain joins TRBV7-3 and TRBJ2-1; the match to TRBD2 covers 13 bases. Per the germline V gene, CDR1 is SGHTA and CDR2 is FQGTGA. V shed 5 bases, J shed 5 bases, and the junction held 6 bases outside the gene matches. This CDR3 is built from 16 residues. DNA for the CDR3: TGTGCCAGCAGCCAACCCGGGACTAGCGGGAACAATGAGCAGTTCTTC. Translated, it gives CASSQPGTSGNNEQFF.

J is TRBJ1-1 and V is TRBV5-1; D not resolved. Germline CDR1 is SGHRS and CDR2 is YFSETQ. The CDR3 spans 13 residues. The ends were cut back, 0 bases at V and 5 bases at J, with 8 bases in the middle. DNA of the CDR3: TGCGCCAGCAGCTTGGGGGGAGGAACTGAAGCTTTCTTT. It yields the protein CASSLGGGTEAFF.

Here the CDR3 reads CATTQLRYNYGYTF. The CDR3 region has the DNA TGTGCCACCACCCAACTGCGGTATAACTATGGCTACACCTTC. The J gene is TRBJ1-2, the V gene TRBV15; D gene unclear. V lost 7 bases to trimming and J lost 1 base, with 13 bases between them. The CDR3 length is 14 residues. Germline V gives CDR1 LNHNV, CDR2 YYDKDF (reference sequence).

The chain uses TRBV3-1 (or the pseudogene TRBV3-2) and TRBJ1-2; D possibly corresponds to TRBD1 (6 bases). The germline V gene encodes CDR1 LGHDT and CDR2 YNNKEL (reference sequence). This CDR3 has 16 amino acids. V lost 1 base and J lost 8, with 20 bases in between. CDR3 amino acids: CASSQVPGHERGGYTF. Here the CDR3 DNA reads TGTGCCAGCAGCCAAGTCCCGGGACATGAAAGAGGAGGCTACACCTTC.

V usage is TRBV27 and J usage is TRBJ2-5, with D tentatively TRBD1 (6 bases). Germline V gives CDR1 MNHEY, CDR2 SMNVEV (reference sequence). The V gene lost 6 bases and the J gene lost 3 bases, with 8 bases spanning the gap. CDR3 length equals 12 residues. CDR3 residues: CASRTGKETQYF. The CDR3 DNA follows: TGTGCCAGCAGGACAGGAAAAGAGACCCAGTACTTC.

This chain connects TRBV5-1 to TRBJ2-1, with 10 bases matching TRBD2. The V gene's germline CDR1 is SGHRS and CDR2 YFSETQ. There are 15 residues in the CDR3. V shed 0 bases and J 9 bases; nucleotides not matched to a gene: 6. The CDR3 coding sequence is TGCGCCAGCAGCTTGGAGAGCGGGGGGGCTAGTGAGCAGTTCTTC. Translating it yields CASSLESGGASEQFF.

The chain combines TRBV5-1 with TRBJ2-1; maybe TRBD1 (6 bases). Trimming took 4 bases from V and 8 from J, leaving 16 bases between them. CDR3 size: 14 residues. Germline V gene data show CDR1 as SGHRS and CDR2 as YFSETQ. DNA of the CDR3: TGCGCCAGCAGCCCCCAGTGGGGGCGGGATGAGCAGTTCTTC. It codes for CASSPQWGRDEQFF.

In this sample, this clone turned up once. The rearrangement uses TRBV29-1 and TRBJ1-1; the D gene is possibly TRBD1 (6 bases). The CDR3 runs to 15 residues. Germline lookup yields CDR1 SQVTM and CDR2 ANQGSEA. Trimming removed 6 bases from V and 0 bases from J, with 17 bases in between. CDR3 nucleotide sequence: TGCAGCGTGGGTGGGGGCAGAGGTATGAACACTGAAGCTTTCTTT. Residues: CSVGGGRGMNTEAFF.

The J gene is TRBJ2-5, the V gene TRBV7-9; TRBD1 aligns across 8 bases. V lost 6 bases, J lost 4 bases, and 7 bases stayed unmatched. This CDR3 is 14 amino acids long. The germline V gene has CDR1 SEHNR and CDR2 FQNEAQ (reference sequence). The CDR3 DNA sequence: TGTGCCAGCAGGAGGACAGGGATGGGAGAGACCCAGTACTTC. The encoded protein is CASRRTGMGETQYF.